Below are 26 T cell receptor beta chains sequenced from a single sample in a study of T cell responses to AZD1222 COVID-19 vaccine (dated by TCRdb to the early 2020s). The library was produced with the immunoSEQ multiplex PCR assay. The immuneACCESS repertoire file appears here via TCRdb, limited to in-frame rearrangements. These files lack a portion of the clones; in checked studies, under half of the deficit traces to unresolved V genes, and the cause of the others is not known. This sample holds about 130,000 clones; 75% to 90% were observed only once. Under 7% of the sample is in the top ten clones. The time point label on this specimen signifies: baseline before first vaccination. Here the sequenced sample was peripheral blood, taken on day 0 of AZD1222 vaccination. These receptors came from an adult in good health.

Comment on this clone: Other DNA sequences in this sample translate to the same CDR3. The gene calls are TRBV27 and TRBJ1-5; 9 bases align to TRBD1. CDR1 is MNHEY, CDR2 SMNVEV, per germline (reference sequence). The trim removed 6 bases at V and 0 bases at J, leaving 3 bases unmatched. The CDR3 is 15 amino acids. This CDR3 is CASRDRGNSNQPQHF. CDR3 DNA sequence: TGTGCCAGCAGGGACAGGGGAAATAGCAATCAGCCCCAGCATTTT.

The chain links TRBV5-1 to TRBJ2-5; tentative D call: TRBD1 (6 bases). Looked up from germline, CDR1 is SGHRS and CDR2 is YFSETQ. V was clipped by 6 bases and J by 2 bases, with 8 bases between them. CDR3 length: 12 residues. DNA of the CDR3: TGCGCCAGCACAGGACAGCAAGAGACCCAGTACTTC. It encodes CASTGQQETQYF.

The rearrangement links TRBV5-6 to TRBJ2-1; possible D gene TRBD2, 5 bases. Germline-derived CDR1 and CDR2 are SGHDT and YYEEEE. V was cut by 0 bases and J by 10 bases, with 8 bases left in between. CDR3 length equals 12 residues. The CDR3 region is CASSLVGGEQFF. The CDR3 DNA sequence: TGTGCCAGCAGCTTGGTCGGCGGGGAGCAGTTCTTC. The variable domain in full, with the rest retrieved from reference TRBV5-6 and TRBJ2-1, is DAGVTQSPTHLIKTRGQQVTLRCSPKSGHDTVSWYQQALGQGPQFIFQYYEEEERQRGNFPDRFSGHQFPNYSSELNVNALLLGDSALYLCASSLVGGEQFFGPGTRLTVL.

The chain couples TRBV4-3 to TRBJ1-6, with D hard to call. The CDR3 totals 18 residues. CDR1 and CDR2 (germline): LGHNA, YSLEER. V lost 1 base and J lost 8, with 21 bases in between. The CDR3 reads CASSQGPPFVGYDSPLHF. In DNA, the CDR3 is TGCGCCAGCAGCCAAGGGCCGCCATTCGTGGGTTATGATTCACCCCTCCACTTT.

The chain uses TRBV6-2 or TRBV6-3 and TRBJ1-1, with unresolved D. The CDR3 length is 12 residues. The germline V gene encodes CDR1 MNHEY and CDR2 SVGEGT. Trimming left V 4 bases short and J 11 bases short, with 14 bases between. The CDR3 here is CASSSFPGSAFF. CDR3 DNA: TGTGCCAGCAGTTCGTTCCCTGGATCGGCTTTCTTT.

In this sample, this clone turned up a few times. V usage is TRBV6-6 and J usage is TRBJ1-1; a possible D gene is TRBD1 (6 bases). This CDR3 comprises 16 residues. Germline V gene lookup returns CDR1 MNHNY and CDR2 SVGAGI (reference sequence). V was shortened by 0 bases and J by 4 bases, with 15 bases between the two germline ends. The CDR3 nucleotides read TGTGCCAGCAGTTACTCGAGGGGGGCAGGGCCCACTGAAGCTTTCTTT. Translation: CASSYSRGAGPTEAFF.

This chain links TRBV13 with TRBJ1-2, with D unclear. Germline loops: CDR1 PRHDT, CDR2 FYEKMQ (reference sequence). V lost 1 base to trimming and J lost 2 bases, with 11 bases between them. The CDR3 sequence is 15 residues long. CDR3 DNA: TGTGCCAGCAGCTTAGCGGGAGCTTCAAACTATGGCTACACCTTC. Its protein product is CASSLAGASNYGYTF.

V gene TRBV5-1 combines with J gene TRBJ2-3; TRBD2 agrees at 11 bases. The V segment lost 5 bases and the J segment 11 bases; nucleotides outside the gene matches: 13. The CDR3 contains 15 residues. Germline V gene data show CDR1 as SGHRS and CDR2 as YFSETQ. CDR3 in DNA: TGCGCCAGCAGACCAACTAGCGGGAGCTCGGAAGGGCAGTATTTT. The encoded protein is CASRPTSGSSEGQYF.

The chain has TRBV30 and TRBJ2-2; TRBD1 might be the D (5 bases). Trimming left V 2 bases short and J 6 bases short, with 10 bases between. The CDR3 has 13 residues. The V gene's germline CDR1 is GTSNPN and CDR2 SVGIG (reference sequence). DNA for the CDR3: TGTGCCTGGAGTCGGCAGGGCTCCGGGGAGCTGTTTTTT. It is translated as CAWSRQGSGELFF. Variable domain in full (rest from reference TRBV30 and TRBJ2-2): SQTIHQWPATLVQPVGSPLSLECTVEGTSNPNLYWYRQAAGRGLQLLFYSVGIGQISSEVPQNLSASRPQDRQFILSSKKLLLSDSGFYLCAWSRQGSGELFFGEGSRLTVL.

The V gene is TRBV28, the J gene TRBJ2-6; no reliable D call. Germline loops: CDR1 MDHEN, CDR2 SYDVKM. The CDR3 is 15 amino acids. V lost 3 bases, J lost 1 base, and 7 bases lay in between. The chain's CDR3 is CASSLATSGANVLTF. In nucleotides, the CDR3 is TGTGCCAGCAGTTTGGCTACTTCTGGGGCCAACGTCCTGACTTTC.

The chain is built from TRBV3-1 (or the pseudogene TRBV3-2) and TRBJ1-3; 7 nucleotides agree with TRBD1. The CDR3 is made up of 15 amino acids. V shed 3 bases and J 1 base; nucleotides not matched to a gene: 3. Germline V gene sequence: CDR1 LGHDT, CDR2 YNNKEL (reference sequence). The CDR3 coding sequence is TGTGCCAGCAGCCACCTGACAGGGTCTGGAAACACCATATATTTT. Its protein product is CASSHLTGSGNTIYF.

This clone was seen only a few times. This chain links TRBV19 with TRBJ1-6, with 8 bases fitting TRBD1. The V segment lost 0 bases and the J segment 13 bases; nucleotides outside the gene matches: 8. CDR1 and CDR2 (germline): LNHDA, SQIVND (reference sequence). The CDR3 totals 15 residues. CDR3 sequence: CASSIELGQGAPLHF. Here the CDR3 DNA reads TGTGCCAGTAGTATAGAGCTAGGACAGGGCGCTCCCCTCCACTTT.

Points on this clone: At one end the junction does not follow the germline gene, possibly because of a read error. The J gene is TRBJ2-7, the V gene TRBV6-5; 9 bases agree with TRBD2. The CDR3 has 15 amino acids. The germline gives CDR1 MNHEY, CDR2 SVGAGI. CDR3 coding DNA: TGTGCCAGCAGTGACTCCCCTAGCGGGACCTACGAGCAGTACTTC. This sequence encodes CASSDSPSGTYEQYF.

The chain uses TRBV7-2 and TRBJ1-3; 9 positions match TRBD1. Germline V gene data show CDR1 as SGHTA and CDR2 as FQGNSA. V was clipped by 5 bases and J by 8 bases; unmatched bases: 10. The CDR3 spans 15 residues. CDR3 residues: CASSLPQDRGYTIYF. The CDR3 nucleotides read TGTGCCAGCAGCCTCCCCCAGGACAGGGGCTACACCATATATTTT. Full variable domain (outside the CDR3, taken from reference TRBV7-2 and TRBJ1-3): GAGVSQSPSNKVTEKGKDVELRCDPISGHTALYWYRQSLGQGLEFLIYFQGNSAPDKSGLPSDRFSAERTGGSVSTLTIQRTQQEDSAVYLCASSLPQDRGYTIYFGEGSWLTVV.

This clone was seen ten or more times. The gene calls are TRBV11-3 and TRBJ2-1; TRBD1 is a possible D gene (5 bases). Germline assignment: CDR1 SGHNT and CDR2 YENEEA. Trimming took 3 bases from V and 1 from J, leaving 10 bases between them. There are 15 residues in the CDR3. The CDR3 DNA reads as TGTGCCAGCAGCTTGACCCAGGGATCCTACAATGAGCAGTTCTTC. Amino acids: CASSLTQGSYNEQFF.

The gene calls are TRBV10-3 and TRBJ1-2; tentatively, D is TRBD1 (5 bases). This CDR3 has 14 residues. Germline CDR1 ENHRY, CDR2 SYGVKD. The germline V and J ends were trimmed by 11 bases and 5 bases, with 21 bases remaining between them. The CDR3 nucleotides are TGTGCCCACACTGGAGACCGGGACGGATATGGCTACACCTTC. This encodes CAHTGDRDGYGYTF.

The chain couples TRBV23-1 to TRBJ1-2; the D is unclear. TRBV23-1 is noted as an ORF with a role that remains uncertain. V shed 0 bases and J shed 5 bases, with 10 bases lying between them. CDR3 length: 14 amino acids. The CDR3 DNA follows: TGCGCCAGCAGTCAATCTAAAGGGTTTTATGGCTACACCTTC. Translated, it gives CASSQSKGFYGYTF.

The chain uses TRBV3-1 (or the pseudogene TRBV3-2) and TRBJ2-1, with TRBD2 as a possible D gene (6 bases). This CDR3 comprises 15 residues. V was shortened by 4 bases and J by 0 bases, with 10 bases between the two germline ends. Per germline, CDR1 LGHDT and CDR2 YNNKEL (reference sequence). CDR3 region: CASSPWGDSYNEQFF. The CDR3 DNA reads as TGTGCCAGCAGCCCCTGGGGGGACTCCTACAATGAGCAGTTCTTC.

CDR3 amino acids: CASSQTPGQNTGELFF. In DNA, the CDR3 is TGTGCCAGCAGCCAAACCCCGGGACAGAACACCGGGGAGCTGTTTTTT. The rearrangement joins TRBV14 to TRBJ2-2; D might be TRBD1 (6 bases). The CDR3 has 16 amino acids. The V gene's germline CDR1 is SGHDN and CDR2 FVKESK. Trimming cost V 2 bases and J 1 base, with 11 bases left between them.

V is TRBV10-3 and J is TRBJ1-5, with D possibly TRBD1 on 6 matching bases. There are 14 residues in the CDR3. Germline loops: CDR1 ENHRY, CDR2 SYGVKD. V dropped 0 bases and J dropped 6 bases, with 9 bases sitting between them. The CDR3 here is CAISESTGFQPQHF. As DNA, the CDR3 is TGTGCCATCAGTGAGTCGACAGGTTTTCAGCCCCAGCATTTT.

The genes are TRBV3-1 (or the pseudogene TRBV3-2) and TRBJ2-5; TRBD2 is a possible D gene (5 bases). Germline CDR1 LGHDT, CDR2 YNNKEL (reference sequence). V was pared by 7 bases and J by 6 bases, with 18 bases between. The CDR3 loop spans 14 amino acids. The DNA for the CDR3 is TGTGCCAGCAAGCCCCGGGCCTCGGGGAAGACCCAGTACTTC. It is translated as CASKPRASGKTQYF.

A word on this clone: It is likely a read error, because the conserved phenylalanine at the end of the CDR3 is missing. It is unclear where the CDR3 begins or ends on the DNA, so no DNA is shown, and the CDR3 is as TCRdb lists it. Here the CDR3 reads CASSLGTSGGARGGTGSL. The chain employs TRBV5-4 and TRBJ2-3; the table's D call of TRBD2 was not tested on the DNA. The CDR3 length equals 18 residues, ends included. Germline V CDR1 and CDR2: SGHNT, YYREEE (reference sequence).

The chain has TRBV28 and TRBJ2-1; the D gene is possibly TRBD1 (5 bases). The CDR3 has 15 amino acids. The V end lost 3 bases, the J end lost 6 bases, and 15 bases lay between the germline ends. Per the germline V gene, CDR1 is MDHEN and CDR2 is SYDVKM. The CDR3 reads CASSFPNRPSNEQFF. CDR3 DNA: TGTGCCAGCAGTTTCCCGAACAGGCCCAGCAATGAGCAGTTCTTC.

This clone was detected once. This sequence joins TRBV12-1 and TRBJ2-3; the D call TRBD2 from the table was never checked on the DNA. TRBV12-1 is a known pseudogene. This CDR3 has 17 amino acids. The CDR3 spells CASSFGLAGGPPDTQYF. CDR3 bases: TGTGCCAGCAGCTTTGGGCTAGCGGGGGGGCCGCCAGATACGCAGTATTTT.

The chain couples TRBV7-9 to TRBJ2-2, with D unresolved. Trimming took off 5 bases at V and 6 bases at J, with 10 bases between the two ends. Germline values: CDR1 SEHNR, CDR2 FQNEAQ (reference sequence). The CDR3 runs to 13 residues. CDR3: CASSPQAPGELFF. The DNA of the CDR3 is TGTGCCAGCAGCCCCCAGGCCCCCGGGGAGCTGTTTTTT.

CDR3 region: CASSSGQLGAGELFF. The CDR3 DNA reads as TGTGCCAGCAGCTCCGGACAGCTTGGGGCCGGGGAGCTGTTTTTT. V usage is TRBV5-4 and J usage is TRBJ2-2; D possibly corresponds to TRBD1 (6 bases). The CDR3 runs 15 residues. Germline loops: CDR1 SGHNT, CDR2 YYREEE (reference sequence). The V end was cut by 3 bases, the J end by 6 bases, with 15 bases between.